This T cell receptor (beta chain) was captured in a study of shared clonotypes between healthy human individuals. As for the study in general: Every donor yielded three CD4 naive, three CD4 memory, two CD8 naive and one CD8 memory plate. Study results and limitations: Larger estimated richness was generally recorded for naive subsets relative to memory subsets. Clonotypes shared by all four donors outscored non-shared clonotypes in generation probability.

Sequencing was performed with immunoSEQ multiplex PCR; in TCRdb, only in-frame clones are kept and a portion is missing. The table shows roughly 1,100,000 clones, with about 75% occurring only once. The CDR3 sequence is 15 residues long. The V gene lost 2 bases and the J gene lost 2 bases, with 13 bases spanning the gap. Germline-derived CDR1 and CDR2 are SGHDT and YYEEEE. This clone was recorded once. No antigen is known for it. The sequence was collected from a man younger than 30 in good health. The V call is TRBV5-6, the J call TRBJ1-1; D is perhaps TRBD1 (6 bases). Sequences were obtained from memory CD4+ T cells sorted from blood. Subset indicated: CD45RA-negative fraction. The CDR3: CASSFPTGPNTEAFF. The CDR3 region has the DNA TGTGCCAGCAGCTTCCCAACAGGGCCCAACACTGAAGCTTTCTTT. The whole variable domain, remainder taken from reference TRBV5-6 and TRBJ1-1, is DAGVTQSPTHLIKTRGQQVTLRCSPKSGHDTVSWYQQALGQGPQFIFQYYEEEERQRGNFPDRFSGHQFPNYSSELNVNALLLGDSALYLCASSFPTGPNTEAFFGQGTRLTVV.